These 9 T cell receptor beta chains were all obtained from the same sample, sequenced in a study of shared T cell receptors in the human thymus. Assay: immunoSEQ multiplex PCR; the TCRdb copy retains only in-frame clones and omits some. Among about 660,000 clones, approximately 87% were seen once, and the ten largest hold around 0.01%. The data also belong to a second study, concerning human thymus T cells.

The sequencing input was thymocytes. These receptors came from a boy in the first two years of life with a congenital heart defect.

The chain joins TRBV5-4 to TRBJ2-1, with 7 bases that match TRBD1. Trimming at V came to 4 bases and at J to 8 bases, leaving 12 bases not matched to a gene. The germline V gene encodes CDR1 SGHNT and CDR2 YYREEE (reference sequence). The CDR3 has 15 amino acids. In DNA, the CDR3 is TGTGCCAGCAGCCCACCTCGGACAGGTGGGGATGAGCAGTTCTTC. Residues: CASSPPRTGGDEQFF.

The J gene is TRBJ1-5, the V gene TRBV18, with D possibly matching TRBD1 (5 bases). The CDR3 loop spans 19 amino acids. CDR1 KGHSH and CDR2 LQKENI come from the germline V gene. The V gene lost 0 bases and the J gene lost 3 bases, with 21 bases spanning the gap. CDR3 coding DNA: TGTGCCAGCTCACCACCCTCGCTACAGTCGGACATACACAATCAGCCCCAGCATTTT. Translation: CASSPPSLQSDIHNQPQHF.

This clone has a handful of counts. CDR3 sequence: CASSSTGGGPEAFF. DNA for the CDR3: TGTGCCAGCAGTTCGACAGGCGGGGGGCCTGAAGCTTTCTTT. V usage is TRBV27 and J usage is TRBJ1-1; D might be TRBD1 (6 bases). With 4 bases removed from V and 6 bases from J, the gap between germline ends came to 15 bases. The CDR3 sequence is 14 residues long. The germline gives CDR1 MNHEY, CDR2 SMNVEV (reference sequence).

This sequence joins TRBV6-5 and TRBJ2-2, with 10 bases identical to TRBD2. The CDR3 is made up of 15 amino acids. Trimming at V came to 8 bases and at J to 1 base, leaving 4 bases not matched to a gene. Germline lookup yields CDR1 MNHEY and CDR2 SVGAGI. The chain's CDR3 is CASGRTSGNTGELFF. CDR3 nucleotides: TGTGCCAGCGGTCGGACTAGCGGGAACACCGGGGAGCTGTTTTTT.

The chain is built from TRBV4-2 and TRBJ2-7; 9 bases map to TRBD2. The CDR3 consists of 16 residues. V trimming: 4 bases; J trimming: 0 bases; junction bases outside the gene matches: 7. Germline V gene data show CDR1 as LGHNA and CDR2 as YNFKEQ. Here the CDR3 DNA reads TGTGCCAGCAGCCCTACTAAGGGACTAGCCTCCTACGAGCAGTACTTC. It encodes CASSPTKGLASYEQYF.

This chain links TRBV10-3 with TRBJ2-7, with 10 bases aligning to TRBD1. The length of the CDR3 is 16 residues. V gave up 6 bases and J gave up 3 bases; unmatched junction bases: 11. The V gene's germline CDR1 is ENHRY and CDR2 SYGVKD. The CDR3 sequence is CAIRPSGQGGDYEQYF. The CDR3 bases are TGTGCCATCAGACCATCCGGACAGGGGGGGGACTACGAGCAGTACTTC.

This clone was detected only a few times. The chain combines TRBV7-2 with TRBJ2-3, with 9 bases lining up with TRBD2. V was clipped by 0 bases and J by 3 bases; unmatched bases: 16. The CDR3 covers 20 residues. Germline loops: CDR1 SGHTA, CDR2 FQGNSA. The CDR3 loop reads CASSLASREGPGAQTDTQYF. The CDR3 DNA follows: TGTGCCAGCAGCTTAGCGTCGCGGGAGGGCCCGGGAGCACAAACAGATACGCAGTATTTT. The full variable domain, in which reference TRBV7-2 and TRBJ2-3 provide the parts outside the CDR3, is GAGVSQSPSNKVTEKGKDVELRCDPISGHTALYWYRQSLGQGLEFLIYFQGNSAPDKSGLPSDRFSAERTGGSVSTLTIQRTQQEDSAVYLCASSLASREGPGAQTDTQYFGPGTRLTVL.

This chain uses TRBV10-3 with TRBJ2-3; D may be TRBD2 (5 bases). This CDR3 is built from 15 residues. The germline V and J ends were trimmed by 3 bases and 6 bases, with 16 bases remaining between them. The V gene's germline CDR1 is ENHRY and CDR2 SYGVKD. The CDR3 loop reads CAISDEGPPTDTQYF. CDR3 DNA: TGTGCCATCAGTGATGAGGGCCCCCCGACGGATACGCAGTATTTT.

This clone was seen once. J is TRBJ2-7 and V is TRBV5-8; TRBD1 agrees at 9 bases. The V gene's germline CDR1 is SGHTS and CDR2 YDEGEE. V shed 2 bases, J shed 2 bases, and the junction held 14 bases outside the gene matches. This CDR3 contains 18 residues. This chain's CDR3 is CASSFNADPRQGAYEQYF. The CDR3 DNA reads TGTGCCAGCAGCTTTAACGCAGACCCCCGACAGGGGGCCTACGAGCAGTACTTC.